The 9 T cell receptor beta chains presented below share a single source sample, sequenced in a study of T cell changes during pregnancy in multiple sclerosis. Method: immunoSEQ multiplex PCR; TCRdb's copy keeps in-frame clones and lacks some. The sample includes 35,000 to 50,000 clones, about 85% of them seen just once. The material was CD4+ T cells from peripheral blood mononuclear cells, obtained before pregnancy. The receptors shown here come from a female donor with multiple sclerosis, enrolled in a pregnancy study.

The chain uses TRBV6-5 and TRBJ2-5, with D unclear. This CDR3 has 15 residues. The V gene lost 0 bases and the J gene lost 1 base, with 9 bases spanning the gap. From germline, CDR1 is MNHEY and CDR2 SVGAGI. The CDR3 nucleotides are TGTGCCAGCAGTTACTCGCTCTGGCCCCAAGAGACCCAGTACTTC. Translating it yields CASSYSLWPQETQYF.

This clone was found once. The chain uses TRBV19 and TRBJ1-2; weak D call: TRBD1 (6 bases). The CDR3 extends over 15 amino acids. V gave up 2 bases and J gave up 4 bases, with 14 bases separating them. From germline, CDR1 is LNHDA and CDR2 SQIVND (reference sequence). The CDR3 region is CASSIPRQDTYGYTF. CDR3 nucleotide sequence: TGTGCCAGTAGTATACCCCGACAGGATACCTATGGCTACACCTTC.

CDR3 in DNA: TGTGCCAGCAGTTTTTGGGCTAGCGGGGGCCAACCCTACGAGCAGTACTTC. As protein: CASSFWASGGQPYEQYF. V is TRBV28 and J is TRBJ2-7; 10 positions match TRBD2. This CDR3 is 17 amino acids long. V gave up 3 bases and J gave up 2 bases; unmatched junction bases: 10. Germline CDR1 is MDHEN and CDR2 is SYDVKM.

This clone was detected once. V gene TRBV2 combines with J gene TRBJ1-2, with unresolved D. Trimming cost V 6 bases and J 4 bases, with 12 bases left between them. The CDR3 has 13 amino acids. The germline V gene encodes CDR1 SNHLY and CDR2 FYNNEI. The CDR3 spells CASRETEFYGYTF. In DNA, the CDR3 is TGTGCCAGCAGAGAAACAGAATTCTATGGCTACACCTTC.

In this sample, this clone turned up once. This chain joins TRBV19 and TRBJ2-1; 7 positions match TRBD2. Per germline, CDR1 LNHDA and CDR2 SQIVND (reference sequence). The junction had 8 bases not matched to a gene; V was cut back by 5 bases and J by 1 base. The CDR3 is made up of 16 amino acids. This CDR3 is CASSPPAGSSYNEQFF. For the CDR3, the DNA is TGTGCCAGTAGTCCACCAGCGGGGAGTTCCTACAATGAGCAGTTCTTC.

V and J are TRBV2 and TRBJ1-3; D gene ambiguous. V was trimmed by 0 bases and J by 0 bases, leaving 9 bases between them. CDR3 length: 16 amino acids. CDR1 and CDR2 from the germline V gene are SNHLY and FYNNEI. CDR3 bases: TGTGCCAGCAGTGAAGCTTCGGGGATCTCTGGAAACACCATATATTTT. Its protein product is CASSEASGISGNTIYF.

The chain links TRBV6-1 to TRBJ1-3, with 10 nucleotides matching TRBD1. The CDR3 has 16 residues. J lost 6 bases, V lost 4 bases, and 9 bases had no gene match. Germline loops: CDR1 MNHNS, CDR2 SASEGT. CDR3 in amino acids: CASSARAGTGENTIYF. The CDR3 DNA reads TGTGCCAGCAGTGCTCGAGCCGGGACAGGGGAAAACACCATATATTTT.

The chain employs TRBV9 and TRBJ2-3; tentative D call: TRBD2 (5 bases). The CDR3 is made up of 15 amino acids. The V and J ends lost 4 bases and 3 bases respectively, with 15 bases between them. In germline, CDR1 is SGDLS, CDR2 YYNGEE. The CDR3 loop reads CASSPEDWRTDTQYF. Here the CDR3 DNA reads TGTGCCAGCAGCCCCGAAGATTGGAGGACAGATACGCAGTATTTT.

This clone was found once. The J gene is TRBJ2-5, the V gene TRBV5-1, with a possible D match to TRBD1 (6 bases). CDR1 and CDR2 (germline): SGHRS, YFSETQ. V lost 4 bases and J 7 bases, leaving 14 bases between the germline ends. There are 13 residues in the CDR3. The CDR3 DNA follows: TGCGCCAGCAGCCCGAGGACAGATGGGACCCAGTACTTC. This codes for CASSPRTDGTQYF.